A selection of T cell receptor beta chains follows, all from one sample in a study of blood T cell repertoires in COVID-19. The table came from immunoSEQ multiplex PCR; TCRdb's copy has only in-frame clones and leaves some out. The sample lists around 150,000 clones, under 80% occurring once. Sequences were obtained from peripheral blood. Receptors originate from a man in his 70s with acute or convalescent COVID-19. Each CDR3 is given with its conserved first and last residue. The D gene is left open where the match is weak. Size tells how often a clone was seen (once, few, many) or the class of an expanded clone, and some rows leave it out.

j_call clone_size cdr3_length d_call v_call cdr3_nt cdr3_aa
TRBJ1-1 - 15 TRBD1 TRBV19 TGTGCCAGTAGAGATAGAGGACAGGGTGGGACTGAAGCTTTCTTT CASRDRGQGGTEAFF
TRBJ1-5 - 19 TRBD1 TRBV6-1 TGTGCCAGCAGTGAAATGCGGGGACAGGGGGCGAGTAGCAATCAGCCCCAGCATTTT CASSEMRGQGASSNQPQHF
TRBJ2-1 - 16 TRBD2 TRBV18 TGTGCCAGCTCACCACAAGCACTAGCGGGAAGTGGTGAGCAGTTCTTC CASSPQALAGSGEQFF
TRBJ2-1 - 14 - TRBV13 TGTGCCAGCAGCTCCAAGGGGATATACAATGAGCAGTTCTTC CASSSKGIYNEQFF
TRBJ1-1 few 14 - TRBV5-1 TGCGCCAGCAGCTTACAGGGTTGGGACACTGAAGCTTTCTTT CASSLQGWDTEAFF
TRBJ2-5 - 16 - TRBV7-2 TGTGCCAGCAGCTTAGTGTTCCGGGAGTTCGGGGAGACCCAGTACTTC CASSLVFREFGETQYF
TRBJ2-1 once 16 - TRBV28 TGTGCCAGCAGCCCCCTGGGTGGTAGCGCTTACAATGAGCAGTTCTTC CASSPLGGSAYNEQFF
TRBJ1-2 - 15 - TRBV19 TGTGCCAGTAGTATAGACACAGGGTCGAACTATGGCTACACCTTC CASSIDTGSNYGYTF
TRBJ2-1 few 16 - TRBV19 TGTGCCAGTAGTCCCCCCAGGGCTAGCGCGCGACCGGAGCAGTTCTTC CASSPPRASARPEQFF
TRBJ2-1 - 14 TRBD2 TRBV5-1 TGCGCCAGCAGCTTGGACGGGAGGGCAGGGGAGCAGTTCTTC CASSLDGRAGEQFF
TRBJ2-2 - 15 - TRBV7-6 TGTGCCAGCAGCTTAGGAGGGCGCGGATCCGGGGAGCTGTTTTTT CASSLGGRGSGELFF